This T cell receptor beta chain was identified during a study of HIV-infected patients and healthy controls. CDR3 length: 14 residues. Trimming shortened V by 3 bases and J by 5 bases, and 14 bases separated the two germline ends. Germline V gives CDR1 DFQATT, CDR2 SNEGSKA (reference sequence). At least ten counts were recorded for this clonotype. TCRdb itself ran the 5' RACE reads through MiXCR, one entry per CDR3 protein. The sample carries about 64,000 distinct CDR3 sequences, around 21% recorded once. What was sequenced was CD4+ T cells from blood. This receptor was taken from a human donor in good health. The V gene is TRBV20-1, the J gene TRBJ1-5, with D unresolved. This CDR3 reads CSASPPTGDQPQHF. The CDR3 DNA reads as TGCAGTGCTAGCCCCCCAACCGGGGATCAGCCCCAGCATTTT.